This T cell receptor (beta chain) was found in a study of blood T cell repertoires in COVID-19. With V trimmed by 0 bases and J by 4 bases, 16 bases remained unmatched. This CDR3 region has 20 residues. Germline CDR1 is SGHAT and CDR2 is FQNNGV. This clone appeared a single time. Measured with immunoSEQ multiplex PCR; TCRdb has only the in-frame clones, and not every one. The data hold about 92,000 clones, with approximately 70% observed a single time. V usage is TRBV11-2 and J usage is TRBJ2-5, with 11 bases matching TRBD1. This clonotype originated in an older woman in a cohort sampled during active or convalescent COVID-19. Sequenced: peripheral blood. CDR3 nucleotide sequence: TGTGCCAGCAGCTTAGAGGGGGACAGGGGGTCGGGCCGCCTAGGAGAGACCCAGTACTTC. Amino acid sequence: CASSLEGDRGSGRLGETQYF.